This TCR beta chain was captured by sequencing in a study of beta chain features in type 1 diabetes. This clone was counted only a few times. Germline assignment: CDR1 SGDLS and CDR2 YYNGEE. CDR3 length: 14 residues. V was trimmed by 0 bases and J by 8 bases, leaving 14 bases between them. Reverse transcription of all isolated RNA meant that expressed TCRB transcripts were sequenced. The data were produced by immunoSEQ multiplex PCR, yet TCRdb's version contains in-frame clones alone and is incomplete. The sample contains 150,000 to 190,000 clones, 11% of which appear only once. This chain connects TRBV9 to TRBJ1-2; D call uncertain. The specimen was central memory CD4+ T cells from blood. This clonotype was obtained from a man between 18 and 35 years old in good health. DNA for the CDR3: TGTGCCAGCAGCGTAGTTGGTAACCAGAGGGGCTACACCTTC. Its translation: CASSVVGNQRGYTF.